This T cell receptor beta chain was retrieved from a study of cytomegalovirus exposure and HLA in healthy donors. The study's findings and limits: When the data were analyzed later, several of the most significant clusters appeared to be linked to common viral pathogens. A prior analysis recorded that most TCR beta V segments were productive about 87% or about 30% of the time. Later analysis revealed greater clonal expansion in HLA-associated TCR beta chains than in equally common others. A list of about 160 TCR beta chains associated with cytomegalovirus was given.

The length of the CDR3 is 13 residues. The ends lost 7 bases at V and 2 bases at J; junction bases unmatched: 3. CDR1 and CDR2 (germline): SGHAT, FQNNGV. Remarks on this clone: Antigen specificity is unknown.

With 60 Vbeta and 13 Jbeta primers, the PCR was carried out. The repertoire was sequenced with immunoSEQ multiplex PCR; TCRdb's copy has only in-frame clones and lacks some. The data hold roughly 220,000 clones, with approximately 68% observed a single time. The TCR was taken from a woman aged 25 to 39 in good health and CMV-seronegative. The sequencing sample was made of PBMCs. This rearrangement joins TRBV11-2 to TRBJ2-5, with 8 bases matching TRBD1. The CDR3 loop reads CASTRTGQETQYF. The DNA of the CDR3 is TGTGCCAGCACCAGGACAGGGCAAGAGACCCAGTACTTC.